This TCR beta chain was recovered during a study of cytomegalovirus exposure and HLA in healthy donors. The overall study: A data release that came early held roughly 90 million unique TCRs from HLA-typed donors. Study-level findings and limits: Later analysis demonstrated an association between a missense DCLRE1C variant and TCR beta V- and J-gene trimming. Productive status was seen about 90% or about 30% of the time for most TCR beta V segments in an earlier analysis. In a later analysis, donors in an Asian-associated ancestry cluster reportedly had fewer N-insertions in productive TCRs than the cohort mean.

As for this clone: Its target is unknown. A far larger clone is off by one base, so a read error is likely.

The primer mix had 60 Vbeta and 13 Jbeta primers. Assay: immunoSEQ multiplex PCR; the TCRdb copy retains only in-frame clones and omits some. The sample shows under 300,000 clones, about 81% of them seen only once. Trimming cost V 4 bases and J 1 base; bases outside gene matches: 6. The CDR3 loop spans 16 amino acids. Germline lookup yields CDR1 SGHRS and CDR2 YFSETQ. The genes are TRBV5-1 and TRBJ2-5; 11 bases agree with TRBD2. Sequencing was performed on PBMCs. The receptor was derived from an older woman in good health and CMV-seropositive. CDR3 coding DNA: TGCGCCAGCAGCCCCCGGACTAGCGGGTTCCAAGAGACCCAGTACTTC. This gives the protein CASSPRTSGFQETQYF.